These T cell receptor beta chains were read from a single sample in a study of chemoradiotherapy in HPV16-positive cancers. The assay was immunoSEQ multiplex PCR, and TCRdb's table has in-frame clones only and misses some. This repertoire shows more than 5,000 clones, 75% to 90% found once; its top ten account for around 1.8%. The source material was blood, sampled from a patient who underwent chemoradiotherapy. The source of these receptors is a human donor with HPV-associated anogenital cancer. The CDR3 runs from the conserved cysteine through the conserved F or W. A D gene is named only where the DNA matches it firmly. Clone size is given for some rows only: seen once, a few or many times, or a class if the clone is expanded.

CDR3 protein	CDR3 DNA	D gene	CDR3 length	clone size	V gene	J gene
CASSSPGLAGGCTDTQYF	TGTGCCAGCAGCTCCCCGGGACTAGCGGGGGGGTGCACAGATACGCAGTATTTT	TRBD2	18	-	TRBV7-9	TRBJ2-3
CASSLAASGRGETQYF	TGTGCCAGCAGCTTAGCGGCTAGCGGGAGAGGTGAGACCCAGTACTTC	TRBD2	16	-	TRBV7-9	TRBJ2-5
CASRGFKGLNTEAFF	TGTGCCAGTAGAGGCTTCAAGGGGTTGAACACTGAAGCTTTCTTT	-	15	-	TRBV19	TRBJ1-1
CASSSSPGTGYYEQYF	TGTGCCAGCAGCTCCTCCCCCGGGACAGGGTACTACGAGCAGTACTTC	TRBD1	16	-	TRBV7-2	TRBJ2-7
CASSLIFGQQETQYF	TGTGCCAGCAGCCTTATTTTCGGACAGCAAGAGACCCAGTACTTC	-	15	-	TRBV7-2	TRBJ2-5
CAWSKGTGADEKLFF	TGTGCCTGGAGTAAAGGAACGGGAGCGGATGAAAAACTGTTTTTT	-	15	-	TRBV30	TRBJ1-4
CASGFPGTLIEQFF	TGTGCTAGTGGTTTCCCCGGCACCCTAATTGAGCAGTTCTTC	-	14	-	TRBV12-5	TRBJ2-1
CASTRGISGTEAFF	TGTGCCAGTACCCGAGGAATATCGGGCACTGAAGCTTTCTTT	-	14	-	TRBV19	TRBJ1-1
CASSGQGGQETQYF	TGTGCCAGCAGTGGGCAGGGGGGCCAAGAGACCCAGTACTTC	-	14	once	TRBV6-1	TRBJ2-5
CATHRDFRAFF	TGTGCCACCCACAGAGACTTTAGAGCTTTCTTT	-	11	-	TRBV30	TRBJ1-1